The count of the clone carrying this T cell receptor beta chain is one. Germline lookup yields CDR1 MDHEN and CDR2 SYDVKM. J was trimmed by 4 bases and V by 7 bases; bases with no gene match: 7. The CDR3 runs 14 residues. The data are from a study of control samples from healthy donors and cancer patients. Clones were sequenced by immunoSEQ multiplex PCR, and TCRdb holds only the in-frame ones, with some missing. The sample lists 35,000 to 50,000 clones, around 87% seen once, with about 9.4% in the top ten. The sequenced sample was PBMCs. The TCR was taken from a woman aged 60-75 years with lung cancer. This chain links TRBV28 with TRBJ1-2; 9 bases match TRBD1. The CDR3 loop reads CASTIRTGVYGYTF. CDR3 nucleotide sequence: TGTGCCAGCACCATTCGGACAGGGGTCTATGGCTACACCTTC.